The entry below gives a single T cell receptor beta chain sequence along with its context. The source of the sample is a study of blood T cell repertoires in COVID-19. Study at large: COVID-19 samples from acute and convalescent phases originated in the United States, Italy and Spain. PBMCs, B-cell-depleted T cells, or T cells provided the cDNA or gDNA that made up the material.

CDR1 and CDR2 (germline): LNHNV, YYDKDF (reference sequence). This CDR3 contains 15 residues. Unmatched junction bases numbered 5, after V lost 0 bases and J lost 3 bases. Methods used by the authors: Cell counts per sample came from amplifying reference gene primers. TCRdb's copy holds only in-frame clones and misses some; the assay was immunoSEQ multiplex PCR. The V and J calls and clone size were taken over from that table, and D and trimming were inferred from the DNA. The table includes about 200,000 clones, over 70% detected once. The receptor comes from a woman aged 80 or over with acute or convalescent COVID-19. The specimen was peripheral blood. V and J are TRBV15 and TRBJ2-7, with TRBD1 identical over 7 bases. The chain's CDR3 is CATSRDRGQYYEQYF. As DNA, the CDR3 is TGTGCCACCAGCAGAGATCGGGGACAGTACTACGAGCAGTACTTC.